These 9 T cell receptor beta chains were all obtained from the same sample, sequenced in a study of patients and donors after allogeneic stem cell transplantation (dated by TCRdb to 2018 to 2021). The library came from RT-PCR. Sequenced on a NextSeq 550. TCRdb reran the public reads through fastp at Q25 and MiXCR, keeping productive beta chains. One record per CDR3 amino acid sequence lists the most common genes and DNA. The table for this sample lists approximately 430,000 distinct CDR3 sequences; approximately 16% of them were counted only once. Together, the top ten hold less than 8.5% of the sample. Sequenced material: blood, either unsorted or a sorted T cell fraction (not recorded which). The receptors shown here come from a human donor who was either an allogeneic HSCT recipient or a stem cell or donor lymphocyte infusion donor (not recorded which). It is not recorded whose cells these are; they may come from a transplant donor.

This clonotype was counted at least ten times. The rearrangement joins TRBV7-9 to TRBJ1-4; D is possibly TRBD1 (6 bases). Trimming pared 7 bases from V and 0 bases from J, leaving 12 bases between. This CDR3 spans 15 amino acids. The germline V gene encodes CDR1 SEHNR and CDR2 FQNEAQ (reference sequence). The CDR3 DNA is TGTGCCAGCACAGGGGCAAATGCAACTAATGAAAAACTGTTTTTT. Protein product: CASTGANATNEKLFF.

V and J are TRBV7-9 and TRBJ1-2; possibly TRBD1 for D (5 bases). CDR3 length equals 15 residues. Trimming left V 5 bases short and J 6 bases short, with 19 bases between. The germline CDR1 and CDR2 sequences are SEHNR and FQNEAQ (reference sequence). The CDR3 here is CASSPLRDLVHGYTF. The CDR3 region has the DNA TGTGCCAGCAGCCCTCTCCGGGACTTGGTTCATGGCTACACCTTC.

This chain uses TRBV9 with TRBJ1-2; D call uncertain. CDR1 and CDR2 (germline): SGDLS, YYNGEE. CDR3 length: 12 residues. V lost 3 bases to trimming and J lost 8 bases, with 11 bases between them. The chain's CDR3 is CASSGDLGGYTF. DNA for the CDR3: TGTGCCAGCAGCGGCGACTTGGGGGGCTACACCTTC.

This clonotype was seen a handful of times. The chain carries TRBV20-1 and TRBJ2-7; TRBD1 might be the D (5 bases). Germline loops: CDR1 DFQATT, CDR2 SNEGSKA (reference sequence). The CDR3 totals 13 residues. The CDR3 DNA reads as TGCAGCTTGGTAAAAGGGGCTGTCCTCGAGCAGTACTTC. Protein: CSLVKGAVLEQYF.

In its sample, this clonotype was seen many times. V and J are TRBV24-1 and TRBJ2-1; 9 nucleotides line up with TRBD2. The CDR3 has 16 amino acids. V was clipped by 5 bases and J by 4 bases; unmatched bases: 8. Germline lookup yields CDR1 KGHDR and CDR2 SFDVKD. In DNA form, the CDR3 reads TGTGCCACCAGTGCCGGCGGGAGGGCCGGGTACAATGAGCAGTTCTTC. Encoded protein: CATSAGGRAGYNEQFF.

The chain links TRBV4-2 to TRBJ1-1; D gene unclear. This CDR3 is 16 amino acids long. Trimming took off 1 base at V and 5 bases at J, with 17 bases between the two ends. Germline V gene data show CDR1 as LGHNA and CDR2 as YNFKEQ. The CDR3 sequence is CASSQGPTWGRTEAFF. CDR3 bases: TGTGCCAGCAGCCAAGGGCCCACGTGGGGAAGGACTGAAGCTTTCTTT.

This clonotype appeared a few times. The chain carries TRBV5-1 and TRBJ2-1; 13 nucleotides agree with TRBD2. CDR1 and CDR2 (germline): SGHRS, YFSETQ. The V and J ends lost 2 bases and 4 bases, in that order; junction bases with no gene match: 12. The CDR3 loop spans 19 amino acids. The CDR3 nucleotides read TGCGCCAGCAGCTTACTAGCGGGAGGGCTAACCGTACTATACAATGAGCAGTTCTTC. Translating gives CASSLLAGGLTVLYNEQFF.

This clonotype was observed at least ten times. V and J are TRBV20-1 and TRBJ1-2, with 7 bases fitting TRBD1. The CDR3 runs 14 residues. Germline V CDR1 and CDR2: DFQATT, SNEGSKA (reference sequence). V lost 6 bases, J lost 4 bases, and 11 bases stayed unmatched. The CDR3 nucleotides are TGCAGTGCCCGATCGCCGGGACAGACCTATGGCTACACCTTC. Encoded protein: CSARSPGQTYGYTF.

CDR3 sequence reads: CSPMGGRGNTEAFF. In nucleotides, the CDR3 is TGCAGTCCTATGGGGGGGCGCGGGAACACTGAAGCTTTCTTT. V gene TRBV20-1 combines with J gene TRBJ1-1; possible D gene TRBD1, 6 bases. The CDR3 loop spans 14 amino acids. The germline V gene has CDR1 DFQATT and CDR2 SNEGSKA (reference sequence). V gave up 8 bases and J gave up 1 base, with 17 bases separating them.